A selection of T cell receptor beta chains follows, all from one sample in a study of blood T cell repertoires in COVID-19. Measured with immunoSEQ multiplex PCR; TCRdb has only the in-frame clones, and not every one. The sample records roughly 400,000 clones, roughly 90% being singletons. The source material was PBMCs or T cells enriched from blood (not recorded which). These receptors were taken from a woman in her 40s who had been exposed to COVID-19. CDR3s include the opening cysteine and the closing phenylalanine or tryptophan. The order of the fields is V gene, CDR3 length, J gene, CDR3 protein.

TRBV21-1	19	TRBJ1-3	CASSKRGLGAQAPGNTIYF
TRBV7-2	13	TRBJ1-1	CASSQQGYTEAFF
TRBV7-8	16	TRBJ2-2	CASSPRLAGGTGELFF
TRBV30	14	TRBJ2-7	CAWSKGGDIAAQYF
TRBV5-1	14	TRBJ2-3	CASSTGKSTDTQYF
TRBV15	16	TRBJ1-5	CATSREQGDSNQPQHF
TRBV23-1	23	TRBJ2-7	CASSQSGPKHPGTKSRDYYEQYF
TRBV15	15	TRBJ1-2	CATSRVGGKDYGYTF
TRBV2	13	TRBJ1-5	CASKGRGNQPQHF
TRBV6-5	12	TRBJ2-6	CASSPGANVLTF
TRBV7-3	16	TRBJ1-5	CASSSDRGQNNQPQHF
TRBV5-4	18	TRBJ2-1	CASSLGGGAGLSYNEQFF
TRBV19	14	TRBJ2-1	CATRREPSYNEQFF
TRBV19	15	TRBJ1-5	CASREQGYSNQPQHF
TRBV5-5	14	TRBJ1-5	CASRPGQANQPQHF
TRBV7-9	14	TRBJ1-4	CASSSSGQGRKLFF
TRBV9	13	TRBJ1-1	CASSVDGETRAFF
TRBV2	15	TRBJ2-2	CASSVLLVGTGELFF
TRBV15	15	TRBJ2-7	CATSRESDRPYEQYF
TRBV6-6	14	TRBJ1-6	CASRLRDSNSPLHF
TRBV3-1/TRBV3-2	15	TRBJ2-4	CASSQVGAGALIQYF
TRBV2	13	TRBJ1-1	CASFRERNTEAFF
TRBV7-9	16	TRBJ2-1	CASSLMGLAGSNEQFF
TRBV30	18	TRBJ1-2	CAWGGTGTGAVSVRGYTF
TRBV6-6	16	TRBJ1-5	CASSPRPGVSNQPQHF
TRBV12-3/TRBV12-4	13	TRBJ1-1	CASRGQGETEAFF
TRBV5-5	13	TRBJ1-4	CASSLGSREKLFF
TRBV6-6	14	TRBJ2-2	CASSLTLYTGELFF
TRBV5-1	17	TRBJ1-4	CASSPGQGRTTNEKLFF
TRBV23-1	18	TRBJ2-5	CASRPGTSGRHPQETQYF
TRBV5-5	16	TRBJ2-1	CASSMEVLAGANEQFF
TRBV13	18	TRBJ2-3	CASSSKTSGSIGTDTQYF
TRBV11-2	15	TRBJ2-1	CASSLGSSSSNEQFF
TRBV6-5	16	TRBJ2-3	CASSSGGTYWRDTQYF
TRBV7-9	15	TRBJ1-4	CASTRGRAVGEKLFF
TRBV7-9	14	TRBJ2-1	CASSLDWLGNEQFF
TRBV2	13	TRBJ1-5	CASSEGQTGPQHF
TRBV18	13	TRBJ1-4	CASSSGQGEKLFF
TRBV19	15	TRBJ1-1	CASSSDRGLITEAFF
TRBV6-6	13	TRBJ2-7	CASSTGGPYEQYF
TRBV15	13	TRBJ2-5	CATALGGGETQYF
TRBV11-2	12	TRBJ2-1	CASSDRVYEQFF
TRBV5-6	17	TRBJ2-7	CASSRRITTGTGLEQYF
TRBV5-1	16	TRBJ2-1	CASSLGWDYDGNEQFF
TRBV2	13	TRBJ1-1	CAGDREGGTEAFF
TRBV3-1/TRBV3-2	14	TRBJ2-3	CASSRTGSTDTQYF
TRBV3-1/TRBV3-2	16	TRBJ1-2	CASSPLTRGKAYGYTF
TRBV6-5	15	TRBJ1-5	CASRRQGNSNQPQHF
TRBV7-2	16	TRBJ2-7	CASSLAGLAVSYEQYF
TRBV30	15	TRBJ1-2	CAWSLTGTGNYGYTF
TRBV6-5	15	TRBJ1-6	CASSSRGQWNSPLHF
TRBV20-1	11	TRBJ2-1	CSALPNNEQFF
TRBV30	14	TRBJ2-2	CAWMAGVDTGELFF
TRBV19	16	TRBJ1-2	CASSPFFGPTTYGYTF